Listed below are T cell receptor beta chains from one sample, sequenced in a study of OX40 agonist ivuxolimab in advanced cancers. Sequencing used immunoSEQ multiplex PCR; TCRdb keeps in-frame clones, though not all of them. The sample has approximately 69,000 clones, more than 70% seen once. This sample comprised CD4+ or CD8+ T cells sorted from blood, obtained in a trial of the OX40 agonist ivuxolimab. All receptors derive from an adult with an advanced solid tumor such as melanoma, head and neck, liver or kidney cancer. Each CDR3 is given with its conserved first and last residue. A D gene is named only where the DNA matches it firmly. Part of the rows lack a size; the others show once, few, many or a class for expanded clones.

TRBJ1-1,TRBV7-9,.,.,CASSLTYTEAFF,TGTGCCAGCAGTTTAACCTACACTGAAGCTTTCTTT
TRBJ1-6,TRBV15,.,TRBD1,CATSRDLQGIHF,TGTGCCACCAGCAGAGATTTACAGGGGATTCACTTT
TRBJ2-7,TRBV27,.,.,CASSSYRASYEQYF,TGTGCCAGCAGTAGTTACAGGGCCTCCTACGAGCAGTACTTC
TRBJ2-7,TRBV7-9,few,.,CASSSQRIPYEQYF,TGTGCCAGCAGCTCGCAGAGGATCCCCTACGAGCAGTACTTC
TRBJ2-7,TRBV5-4,.,.,CASSLPPPSTTHTLPYEQYF,TGTGCCAGCAGCTTGCCGCCACCTTCGACCACTCACACTTTGCCCTACGAGCAGTACTTC
TRBJ1-2,TRBV2,.,.,CASSQPYSLGYTF,TGTGCCAGCAGTCAACCGTATAGTCTTGGCTACACCTTC
TRBJ1-2,TRBV29-1,few,.,CSVAPWGARYGYTF,TGCAGCGTTGCCCCCTGGGGGGCGCGCTATGGCTACACCTTC
TRBJ2-3,TRBV28,.,TRBD2,CASQRDLTDTQYF,TGTGCCAGCCAGCGGGACCTCACAGATACGCAGTATTTT
TRBJ1-2,TRBV7-2,.,.,CASSARTDQLANYGYTF,TGTGCCAGCAGCGCCAGGACTGATCAGTTAGCTAACTATGGCTACACCTTC
TRBJ2-3,TRBV11-2,.,TRBD2,CASSLRASGGTGTDTQYF,TGTGCCAGCAGCTTACGGGCTAGCGGGGGAACGGGTACAGATACGCAGTATTTT
TRBJ1-1,TRBV28,.,.,CASSILTEAFF,TGTGCCAGCAGTATTTTAACTGAAGCTTTCTTT
TRBJ1-1,TRBV4-3,.,.,CASSQGLKNTEAFF,TGCGCCAGCAGCCAAGGACTAAAGAACACTGAAGCTTTCTTT
TRBJ1-2,TRBV15,few,.,CATSRGGGYGYTF,TGTGCCACCAGCAGAGGCGGCGGGTATGGCTACACCTTC
TRBJ2-3,TRBV2,few,TRBD2,CAILLVAGVGLSTDTQYF,TGTGCCATCTTGTTGGTCGCGGGAGTGGGGCTTAGCACAGATACGCAGTATTTT
TRBJ1-2,TRBV23-1,.,.,CASSQRDSLGYGYTF,TGCGCCAGCAGTCAACGTGACAGCCTTGGCTATGGCTACACCTTC
TRBJ2-7,TRBV7-2,.,.,CASSIYREQYF,TGTGCCAGCAGTATTTACAGGGAGCAGTACTTC
TRBJ1-2,TRBV6-1,many,TRBD1,CASSEAPGQVYGYTF,TGTGCCAGCAGTGAAGCGCCGGGACAGGTCTATGGCTACACCTTC
TRBJ1-6,TRBV4-3,.,.,CASSRQAGIDSPLHF,TGCGCCAGCAGCCGCCAAGCAGGTATTGATTCACCCCTCCACTTT
TRBJ2-3,TRBV7-3,.,TRBD2,CASSLIGTGGQDTQYF,TGTGCCAGCAGCTTAATCGGTACGGGGGGGCAAGATACGCAGTATTTT
TRBJ1-2,TRBV25-1,.,.,CASSAWDLGGYTF,TGTGCCAGCAGTGCGTGGGACCTCGGCGGCTACACCTTC
TRBJ2-7,TRBV9,.,.,CASSSGTAPPYEQYF,TGTGCCAGCAGCTCTGGGACCGCCCCTCCCTACGAGCAGTACTTC
TRBJ1-1,TRBV2,.,.,CASEGHNTEAFF,TGTGCCAGCGAGGGACACAACACTGAAGCTTTCTTT
TRBJ2-3,TRBV15,.,.,CATSRFQKGSTDTQYF,TGTGCCACCAGCAGATTCCAGAAGGGGAGCACAGATACGCAGTATTTT
TRBJ1-5,TRBV6-6,few,.,CASSYWGREGQPQHF,TGTGCCAGCAGTTACTGGGGCAGGGAGGGTCAGCCCCAGCATTTT
TRBJ1-1,TRBV10-3,.,TRBD1,CAIRGDRDTEAFF,TGTGCCATCAGAGGTGACAGGGACACTGAAGCTTTCTTT
TRBJ1-4,TRBV5-1,.,TRBD1,CASSSTGAGDEKLFF,TGCGCCAGCAGCTCTACAGGGGCGGGGGATGAAAAACTGTTTTTT
TRBJ2-2,TRBV10-3,.,.,CAISDPGTGSNTGELFF,TGTGCCATCAGTGACCCAGGGACTGGATCGAACACCGGGGAGCTGTTTTTT
TRBJ1-4,TRBV7-9,.,.,CASRSGNEKLFF,TGTGCCAGCAGGTCCGGAAATGAAAAACTGTTTTTT
TRBJ2-3,TRBV7-2,.,.,CASSLGRGRTDTQYF,TGTGCCAGCAGCTTAGGGAGGGGGCGCACAGATACGCAGTATTTT
TRBJ1-5,TRBV30,.,.,CAWSRARALGVLSNQPQHF,TGTGCCTGGAGTAGAGCCCGGGCCTTGGGTGTACTTAGCAATCAGCCCCAGCATTTT
TRBJ2-7,TRBV11-3,.,TRBD1,CASSSGTGANEQYF,TGTGCCAGCAGCTCCGGGACAGGGGCGAACGAGCAGTACTTC
TRBJ2-7,TRBV18,.,TRBD1,CASSPLYGTGSSYEQYF,TGTGCCAGCTCACCATTGTATGGGACAGGGAGTTCCTACGAGCAGTACTTC
TRBJ2-1,TRBV7-2,.,.,CASSLTLGNEQFF,TGTGCCAGCAGCTTAACCCTAGGTAATGAGCAGTTCTTC
TRBJ2-7,TRBV11-2,once,.,CASSPRVAGPYEQYF,TGTGCCAGCAGCCCAAGGGTTGCAGGGCCCTACGAGCAGTACTTC
TRBJ2-1,TRBV7-2,.,TRBD2,CASSLADLAGNEQFF,TGTGCCAGCAGCTTAGCAGACCTAGCGGGGAATGAGCAGTTCTTC
TRBJ1-6,TRBV7-9,few,TRBD1,CASSLRQGDSPLHF,TGTGCCAGCAGCTTAAGACAGGGGGATTCACCCCTCCACTTT
TRBJ1-5,TRBV18,.,.,CASSGQRNQPQHF,TGTGCCAGCTCAGGTCAACGGAATCAGCCCCAGCATTTT
TRBJ1-1,TRBV30,.,.,CAWSVRAGKNTEAFF,TGTGCCTGGAGTGTACGGGCAGGTAAGAACACTGAAGCTTTCTTT
TRBJ1-1,TRBV6-1,.,.,CASSRITRGTEAFF,TGTGCCAGCAGCCGAATAACGAGAGGCACTGAAGCTTTCTTT
TRBJ1-1,TRBV10-3,.,TRBD1,CAISLQGAITEAFF,TGTGCCATCAGCTTACAGGGGGCAATTACTGAAGCTTTCTTT
TRBJ1-1,TRBV6-5,.,TRBD1,CASSYSSGGFPEAFF,TGTGCCAGCAGTTACTCGTCAGGGGGCTTCCCTGAAGCTTTCTTT
TRBJ2-2,TRBV18,.,TRBD1,CASSPLATGLTGELFF,TGTGCCAGCTCACCACTAGCGACAGGGCTGACCGGGGAGCTGTTTTTT
TRBJ1-1,TRBV5-1,few,.,CASSRMENTEAFF,TGCGCCAGCAGCCGAATGGAGAACACTGAAGCTTTCTTT
TRBJ1-2,TRBV15,many,.,CATSRDSQGSYGYTF,TGTGCCACCAGCAGAGATTCCCAGGGTTCCTATGGCTACACCTTC
TRBJ2-7,TRBV11-2,few,TRBD1,CASSFAGGRYEQYF,TGTGCCAGCAGCTTCGCAGGGGGTCGGTACGAGCAGTACTTC
TRBJ2-1,TRBV5-1,.,TRBD2,CASSLATSGNNEQFF,TGCGCCAGCAGCTTGGCGACTAGCGGCAACAATGAGCAGTTCTTC
TRBJ1-2,TRBV29-1,.,.,CSAAGTVNYGYTF,TGCAGCGCAGCCGGGACTGTCAACTATGGCTACACCTTC
TRBJ2-5,TRBV28,.,.,CASSPQYRETQYF,TGTGCCAGCAGTCCCCAGTATCGGGAGACCCAGTACTTC